A selection of T cell receptor beta chains follows, all from one sample in a study of cytomegalovirus exposure and HLA in healthy donors. Profiled with immunoSEQ multiplex PCR; TCRdb holds only in-frame clones, not every one. Among 100,000 to 150,000 clones, over 60% were seen once, and the ten largest hold about 13%. Sample: PBMCs. The receptors here all came from a woman in her thirties or forties in good health and CMV-seropositive. Both conserved end residues are part of each CDR3. The D gene is left open where the match is weak. Clone size, where shown, is once, few, many, or a class for clones that have expanded.

TRBV11-2	NA	few	TRBJ2-1	TGTGCCAGCAGCTCTTTACAGGTAAATGAGCAGTTCTTC	CASSSLQVNEQFF
TRBV28	NA	NA	TRBJ2-3	TGTGCCAGCAGTCAGAGCGGTACGCAGTATTTT	CASSQSGTQYF
TRBV18	TRBD2	NA	TRBJ2-3	TGTGCCAGCTCAGATATAGCGGGAGGAACCACAGATACGCAGTATTTT	CASSDIAGGTTDTQYF
TRBV27	TRBD1	once	TRBJ2-7	TGTGCCAGCAGCTTCCGACAGGGGGTAGGCGAGCAGTACTTC	CASSFRQGVGEQYF
TRBV7-6	TRBD1	NA	TRBJ1-2	TGTGCCAGCAGCTCCCGGTCCGGGACAGGGGATGGCTACACCTTC	CASSSRSGTGDGYTF
TRBV5-6	NA	NA	TRBJ2-7	TGTGCCAGCAGCTTAGCCGGTTCCTACGAGCAGTACTTC	CASSLAGSYEQYF
TRBV6-1	TRBD1	NA	TRBJ1-6	TGTGCACAGGGGGCAAATTCACCCCTCCACTTT	CAQGANSPLHF
TRBV2	NA	few	TRBJ2-5	TGTGCCAGCAGTGGCCCCCTAAGAGAAGAGACCCAGTACTTC	CASSGPLREETQYF
TRBV7-8	NA	NA	TRBJ2-1	TGTGCCAGCAGCTTAGGGGTAGCGCCGTCCGACAATGAGCAGTTCTTC	CASSLGVAPSDNEQFF
TRBV28	TRBD1	NA	TRBJ1-2	TGTGCCAGCAGTCCGGGGACAGGACTGCACTATGGCTACACCTTC	CASSPGTGLHYGYTF
TRBV27	TRBD2	NA	TRBJ2-5	TGTGCCAGCAGTTTTCTAGCGGGAGGGCCGGGGCAGGAGACCCAGTACTTC	CASSFLAGGPGQETQYF
TRBV11-2	TRBD2	few	TRBJ2-7	TGTGCCAGCAGCTTAGGACTAGCGGCCTACGAGCAGTACTTC	CASSLGLAAYEQYF
TRBV7-8	NA	NA	TRBJ2-7	TGTGCCAGCAGCATACTAGCTGTCCCCTCCGAGCAGTACTTC	CASSILAVPSEQYF
TRBV28	TRBD2	NA	TRBJ2-1	TGTGCCAGCAGTCTGGGACTAGCGCGAACCTACAATGAGCAGTTCTTC	CASSLGLARTYNEQFF
TRBV7-9	TRBD1	NA	TRBJ2-2	TGTGCCAGCAGGGTCTACAGGGGGCGCAACACCGGGGAGCTGTTTTTT	CASRVYRGRNTGELFF
TRBV11-2	NA	NA	TRBJ2-7	TGTGCCAGCAGCTTGGGGAGCTACGAGCAGTACTTC	CASSLGSYEQYF
TRBV5-1	TRBD1	NA	TRBJ2-7	TGCGCCAGCAGCTGGGGACAGGGAGATCAGCAGTACTTC	CASSWGQGDQQYF
TRBV4-2	TRBD2	once	TRBJ2-7	TGTGCCAGCAGCACAGCCGGGACTAGCGTAGTTGGTCTACACGAGCAGTACTTC	CASSTAGTSVVGLHEQYF
TRBV11-2	NA	NA	TRBJ2-5	TGTGCCAGCAGCTCCGGTTCGGGGACCCAGTACTTC	CASSSGSGTQYF
TRBV27	TRBD1	few	TRBJ1-2	TGTGCCAGCAGTTCAGGGACAGGGAACTATGGCTACACCTTC	CASSSGTGNYGYTF
TRBV29-1	TRBD2	NA	TRBJ2-1	TGCAGCGTCTCGTCGGGTAGCGGGGACTCCTACAATGAGCAGTTCTTC	CSVSSGSGDSYNEQFF
TRBV7-2	TRBD1	NA	TRBJ2-1	TGTGCCAGCAGCTTAGGACAGGGATTCTACAATGAGCAGTTCTTC	CASSLGQGFYNEQFF
TRBV27	NA	NA	TRBJ1-4	TGTGCCAGCAGTCTCACCCCCAGGAGGAATTTAACTAATGAAAAACTGTTTTTT	CASSLTPRRNLTNEKLFF
TRBV21-1	NA	NA	TRBJ2-5	TGTGCCAGCAGCAAGGGATCCGGACAGGGAGGAGGAGAGACCCAGTACTTC	CASSKGSGQGGGETQYF
TRBV19	TRBD2	NA	TRBJ2-5	TGTGCCAGTAGACCGGGAACGCCTAGCGGAAAAGAGACCCAGTACTTC	CASRPGTPSGKETQYF
TRBV28	NA	once	TRBJ1-5	TGTGCCAGCAGATCCGGTCTGGAGCCCCAGCATTTT	CASRSGLEPQHF
TRBV10-2	NA	NA	TRBJ2-7	TGCGCCAGCAGTGAGGCAGGGCCATACGAGCAGTACTTC	CASSEAGPYEQYF